A single sample is the source of the 9 T cell receptor beta chains below, sequenced in a study of post-analysis software for immune sequencing data. Study-wide findings and caveats: Controls showed lower frequencies than patients for five TRBV segments, and TRBV5-6, TRBV5-1 and TRBV20-1 were among these.

For these TCRs, the target antigens are not known. Unique molecular identifiers featured in each of the TCR beta cDNA libraries. TCRdb fed the PCR reads into MiXCR, producing one record per CDR3 protein. The data show approximately 630,000 distinct CDR3 sequences, with approximately 59% seen just once and roughly 12% held by the top ten. The sequencing sample was made of blood. These receptors were taken from a girl aged 2 to 9 with multiple sclerosis.

The chain joins TRBV7-2 to TRBJ2-1; 15 nucleotides line up with TRBD2. V shed 5 bases and J 0 bases; nucleotides not matched to a gene: 11. The CDR3 length is 20 residues. The germline V gene encodes CDR1 SGHTA and CDR2 FQGNSA. The CDR3 DNA follows: TGTGCCAGCAGCCGCCCGATCGGACTAGCGGGGGGGAGCTCCTACAATGAGCAGTTCTTC. Its translation is CASSRPIGLAGGSSYNEQFF.

The rearrangement links TRBV6-1 to TRBJ2-1; D may be TRBD2 (6 bases). The germline V gene has CDR1 MNHNS and CDR2 SASEGT. The CDR3 sequence is 16 residues long. V was shortened by 5 bases and J by 0 bases, with 14 bases between the two germline ends. Written as DNA, the CDR3 is TGTGCCAGCAGTCCGATGCGGGGCTCCTCCTACAATGAGCAGTTCTTC. Encoded protein: CASSPMRGSSYNEQFF.

The chain links TRBV12-3 or TRBV12-4 to TRBJ2-1; 11 positions agree with TRBD2. The CDR3 spans 15 residues. The junction had 8 bases not matched to a gene; V was cut back by 6 bases and J by 7 bases. CDR3 coding DNA: TGTGCCAGCAGGAGCGGGACTAGCGGTGTAAATGAGCAGTTCTTC. Translating it yields CASRSGTSGVNEQFF.

This clonotype turned up a few times. This chain connects TRBV6-1 to TRBJ2-5; possibly TRBD2 for D (5 bases). Germline loops: CDR1 MNHNS, CDR2 SASEGT. V was cut by 2 bases and J by 5 bases, with 12 bases left in between. The CDR3 covers 14 residues. This chain's CDR3 is CASSESGRSETQYF. The CDR3 DNA follows: TGTGCCAGCAGTGAAAGCGGCAGGTCCGAGACCCAGTACTTC.

The chain joins TRBV4-3 to TRBJ2-5; no clear D. Looked up from germline, CDR1 is LGHNA and CDR2 is YSLEER. V was clipped by 4 bases and J by 2 bases, with 11 bases between them. The CDR3 totals 14 residues. This CDR3 reads CASSPVGRQETQYF. The CDR3 nucleotides read TGCGCCAGCAGCCCCGTGGGCAGGCAAGAGACCCAGTACTTC.

The V gene is TRBV7-9, the J gene TRBJ2-1; 13 bases are shared with TRBD2. Trimming removed 5 bases from V and 7 bases from J; junction bases left unmatched: 5. The CDR3 runs 15 residues. Looked up from germline, CDR1 is SEHNR and CDR2 is FQNEAQ (reference sequence). CDR3 coding DNA: TGTGCCAGCAGCCTCACTAGCGGGGGGGTGAATGAGCAGTTCTTC. Translated: CASSLTSGGVNEQFF.

The V call is TRBV6-5, the J call TRBJ2-1; maybe TRBD2 (7 bases). V lost 0 bases, J lost 2 bases, and 11 bases lay in between. Per germline, CDR1 MNHEY and CDR2 SVGAGI. CDR3 length: 16 amino acids. The CDR3 here is CASSYSGGPTYNEQFF. CDR3 sequence (DNA): TGTGCCAGCAGTTACTCCGGGGGGCCAACCTACAATGAGCAGTTCTTC.

This clonotype has ten or more counts. The chain links TRBV6-1 to TRBJ2-4, with TRBD2 as a possible D gene (5 bases). Trimming shortened V by 6 bases and J by 0 bases, and 6 bases separated the two germline ends. In germline, CDR1 is MNHNS, CDR2 SASEGT. This CDR3 has 13 residues. This CDR3 reads CASSGLAKNIQYF. The DNA of the CDR3 is TGTGCCAGCAGCGGACTAGCCAAAAACATTCAGTACTTC.

This clonotype turned up a few times. The chain carries TRBV20-1 and TRBJ1-1; 9 nucleotides match TRBD1. Germline CDR1 reads DFQATT; CDR2 reads SNEGSKA (reference sequence). The CDR3 runs to 16 residues. V lost 2 bases, J lost 0 bases, and 7 bases stayed unmatched. CDR3 DNA sequence: TGCAGTGCTAGAAGGGACAGGGCACTCATGAACACTGAAGCTTTCTTT. Protein sequence: CSARRDRALMNTEAFF.